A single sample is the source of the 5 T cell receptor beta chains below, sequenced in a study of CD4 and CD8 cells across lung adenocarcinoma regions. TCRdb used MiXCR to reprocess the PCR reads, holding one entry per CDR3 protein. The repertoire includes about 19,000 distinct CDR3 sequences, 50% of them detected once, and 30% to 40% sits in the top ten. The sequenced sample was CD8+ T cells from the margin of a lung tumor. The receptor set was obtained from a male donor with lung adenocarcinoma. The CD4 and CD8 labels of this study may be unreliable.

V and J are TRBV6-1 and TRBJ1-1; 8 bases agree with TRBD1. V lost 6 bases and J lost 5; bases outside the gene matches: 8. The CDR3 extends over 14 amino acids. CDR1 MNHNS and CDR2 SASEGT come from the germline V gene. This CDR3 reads CASSFQGATTEAFF. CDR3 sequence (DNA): TGTGCCAGCAGCTTCCAGGGGGCTACGACTGAAGCTTTCTTT.

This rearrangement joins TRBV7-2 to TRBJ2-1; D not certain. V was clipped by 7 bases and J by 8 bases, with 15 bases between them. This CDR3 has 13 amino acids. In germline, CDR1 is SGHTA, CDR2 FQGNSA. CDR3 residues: CASNTPLHHEQFF. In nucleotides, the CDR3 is TGTGCCAGCAACACACCCTTGCACCATGAGCAGTTCTTC.

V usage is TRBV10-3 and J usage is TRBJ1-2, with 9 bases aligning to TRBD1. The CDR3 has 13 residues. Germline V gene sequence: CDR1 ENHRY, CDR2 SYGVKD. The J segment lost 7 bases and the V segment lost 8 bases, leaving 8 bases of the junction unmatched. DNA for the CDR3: TGTGCCATCCGACAATGGGACAGGGTTGGCTACACCTTC. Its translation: CAIRQWDRVGYTF.

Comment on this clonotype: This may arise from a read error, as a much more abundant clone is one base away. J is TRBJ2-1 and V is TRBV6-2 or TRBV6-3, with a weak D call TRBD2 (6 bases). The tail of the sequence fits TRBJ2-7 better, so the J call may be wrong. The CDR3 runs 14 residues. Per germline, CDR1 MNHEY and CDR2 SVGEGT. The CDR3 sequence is CASSVGRTYNEQYF. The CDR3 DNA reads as TGTGCCAGCAGCGTGGGGAGGACCTACAATGAGCAGTACTTC.

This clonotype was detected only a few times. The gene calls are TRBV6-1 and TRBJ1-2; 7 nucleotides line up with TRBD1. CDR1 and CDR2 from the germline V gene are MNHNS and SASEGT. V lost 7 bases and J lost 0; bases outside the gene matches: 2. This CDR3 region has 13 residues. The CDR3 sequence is CASTGTANYGYTF. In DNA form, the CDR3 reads TGTGCCAGCACCGGGACAGCTAACTATGGCTACACCTTC.